The 12 T cell receptor beta chains listed next were all sequenced from one sample in a study of T-cell memory formation after mild COVID-19. MiXCR, run by TCRdb on the 5' RACE reads, gives a single entry per CDR3 protein. The repertoire holds 100,000 to 150,000 distinct CDR3 sequences, about 6.5% seen once, with 2% to 2.5% in the top ten. Source material: PBMCs or a T cell subset sorted from them (not recorded which). These receptors all come from an adult woman who had mild COVID-19 (a few samples of this study predate the infection). Cell type and time point are not known.

There are a few counts of this clonotype. This chain connects TRBV7-8 to TRBJ2-1, with D maybe TRBD2 (6 bases). V was clipped by 6 bases and J by 5 bases, with 17 bases between them. The CDR3 length is 15 residues. Germline CDR1 and CDR2: SGHVS and FQNEAQ. The CDR3 DNA is TGTGCCAGCAGACCGTACGGGAGTAACCACAATGAGCAGTTCTTC. Its protein product is CASRPYGSNHNEQFF.

The sample holds many counts of this clonotype. V usage is TRBV2 and J usage is TRBJ2-1; the match to TRBD1 covers 10 bases. J gave up 5 bases and V 6 bases, and 4 bases lay outside the gene matches. This CDR3 region has 14 residues. Per germline, CDR1 SNHLY and CDR2 FYNNEI. CDR3 bases: TGTGCCAGCAGAGGGGACAGGGGAAACAATGAGCAGTTCTTC. Translating it yields CASRGDRGNNEQFF.

J is TRBJ1-6 and V is TRBV11-3; no reliable D call. The CDR3 has 19 amino acids. Germline CDR1 SGHNT, CDR2 YENEEA. The V and J ends lost 0 bases and 7 bases respectively, with 22 bases between them. The CDR3 sequence: CASSLDLGIAGPHNSPLHF. The CDR3 DNA is TGTGCCAGCAGCTTAGATCTGGGGATCGCCGGACCGCACAATTCACCCCTCCACTTT.

The CDR3 bases are TGCAGCGTTGAATCGTCTAGTTCACGCACAGATACGCAGTATTTT. It codes for CSVESSSSRTDTQYF. The chain recombines TRBV29-1 with TRBJ2-3, with D unresolved. This CDR3 contains 15 residues. Germline V CDR1 and CDR2: SQVTM, ANQGSEA. Trimming removed 2 bases at V and 1 base at J, with 13 bases between.

This clonotype has a count of ten or more. V gene TRBV5-8 combines with J gene TRBJ2-1; D ambiguous. V lost 5 bases, J lost 9 bases, and 21 bases lay in between. This CDR3 region has 15 residues. Germline V lookup: CDR1 SGHTS, CDR2 YDEGEE. The CDR3: CASSLSRPLGFEQFF. CDR3 DNA sequence: TGTGCCAGCAGTCTCTCCCGGCCGTTAGGCTTTGAGCAGTTCTTC.

This clonotype was seen a few times. The chain links TRBV20-1 to TRBJ2-1, with 11 bases aligning to TRBD2. There are 12 residues in the CDR3. The J segment lost 9 bases and the V segment lost 7 bases, leaving 5 bases of the junction unmatched. Germline loops: CDR1 DFQATT, CDR2 SNEGSKA (reference sequence). The CDR3: CSVAGGPGEQFF. The CDR3 DNA is TGCAGTGTAGCGGGAGGGCCCGGTGAGCAGTTCTTC.

This clonotype was recorded a few times. The V call is TRBV7-9, the J call TRBJ1-3; no clear D. V lost 7 bases and J 0 bases, leaving 7 bases between the germline ends. CDR3 length: 13 amino acids. Germline V gives CDR1 SEHNR, CDR2 FQNEAQ (reference sequence). As DNA, the CDR3 is TGTGCCAGCAATCAACGCTCTGGAAACACCATATATTTT. Translating gives CASNQRSGNTIYF.

This chain links TRBV7-9 with TRBJ2-7; TRBD1 is a possible D gene (5 bases). V was shortened by 5 bases and J by 2 bases, with 13 bases between the two germline ends. The CDR3 has 14 amino acids. Germline-derived CDR1 and CDR2 are SEHNR and FQNEAQ (reference sequence). The CDR3 region is CASSLSGYPYEQYF. CDR3 in DNA: TGTGCCAGCAGCCTTTCAGGGTACCCCTACGAGCAGTACTTC.

A few counts support this clonotype. The chain recombines TRBV3-1 with TRBJ1-2; D unclear. The CDR3 runs to 14 residues. From germline, CDR1 is LGHDT and CDR2 YNNKEL (reference sequence). Trimming took off 2 bases at V and 1 base at J, with 8 bases between the two ends. The CDR3 loop reads CASSQIDINYGYTF. Here the CDR3 DNA reads TGTGCCAGCAGCCAAATAGACATTAACTATGGCTACACCTTC.

This clonotype was counted many times. The rearrangement uses TRBV20-1 and TRBJ2-4; 7 positions match TRBD1. CDR1 and CDR2 from the germline V gene are DFQATT and SNEGSKA (reference sequence). This CDR3 is built from 14 residues. J was trimmed by 3 bases and V by 6 bases; bases with no gene match: 8. The CDR3 DNA is TGCAGTGCCGAGAGGGGGCCGGGCAAAAACATTCAGTACTTC. This encodes CSAERGPGKNIQYF.

This clonotype has at least ten counts. The CDR3 DNA reads as TGTGCCAGCAGGCACCGGGACAGTGAATTCTCTGGGGCCAACGTCCTGACTTTC. Residues: CASRHRDSEFSGANVLTF. The V and J genes are TRBV12-3 or TRBV12-4 and TRBJ2-6; the match to TRBD1 covers 7 bases. The CDR3 runs to 18 residues. Trimming took 6 bases from V and 0 from J; bases not matched to a gene: 11.

The gene calls are TRBV7-2 and TRBJ2-2; 8 bases fit TRBD2. CDR3 length: 13 residues. CDR1 is SGHTA, CDR2 FQGNSA, per germline. V gave up 0 bases and J gave up 14 bases; unmatched junction bases: 5. The CDR3 reads CASSLALSGGLFF. The CDR3 bases are TGTGCCAGCAGCTTAGCGCTGAGCGGGGGCCTGTTTTTT. Filled out from reference TRBV7-2 and TRBJ2-2, the complete variable domain reads GAGVSQSPSNKVTEKGKDVELRCDPISGHTALYWYRQSLGQGLEFLIYFQGNSAPDKSGLPSDRFSAERTGGSVSTLTIQRTQQEDSAVYLCASSLALSGGLFFGEGSRLTVL.